The 16 T cell receptor beta chains listed next were all sequenced from one sample in a study of OX40 agonist ivuxolimab in advanced cancers. Only in-frame clones appear in the TCRdb table, and some are missing; sequencing was by immunoSEQ multiplex PCR. The repertoire consists of about 67,000 clones, with over 80% occurring once and the leading ten covering under 4.5%. Here the sequenced sample was CD4+ or CD8+ T cells sorted from blood, taken in a trial of the OX40 agonist ivuxolimab. The receptors were sampled from an adult with an advanced solid tumor such as melanoma, head and neck, liver or kidney cancer.

The V and J genes are TRBV19 and TRBJ2-2, with D maybe TRBD2 (6 bases). Germline-derived CDR1 and CDR2 are LNHDA and SQIVND (reference sequence). The V end lost 3 bases, the J end lost 5 bases, and 19 bases lay between the germline ends. The CDR3 spans 17 residues. The CDR3 nucleotides are TGTGCCAGTAGTATTGGGCAGGTGGCAGGGAGGACCGGGGAGCTGTTTTTT. Encoded protein: CASSIGQVAGRTGELFF.

The chain has TRBV27 and TRBJ2-1; perhaps TRBD2 as D (5 bases). This CDR3 is 15 amino acids long. V was pared by 4 bases and J by 4 bases, with 14 bases between. CDR1 MNHEY and CDR2 SMNVEV come from the germline V gene (reference sequence). CDR3: CASSSLGKAYNEQFF. CDR3 bases: TGTGCCAGCAGTTCACTCGGGAAAGCTTACAATGAGCAGTTCTTC.

This chain connects TRBV6-5 to TRBJ1-2; 8 bases align to TRBD1. CDR1 and CDR2 from the germline V gene are MNHEY and SVGAGI. The CDR3 length is 14 residues. V gave up 6 bases and J gave up 5 bases; unmatched junction bases: 8. The CDR3 here is CASSEAGGLYGYTF. In DNA form, the CDR3 reads TGTGCCAGCAGCGAAGCAGGGGGCTTATATGGCTACACCTTC.

This rearrangement joins TRBV19 to TRBJ1-1; D unresolved. Germline V gene lookup returns CDR1 LNHDA and CDR2 SQIVND (reference sequence). The CDR3 length is 14 residues. V was shortened by 3 bases and J by 3 bases, with 11 bases between the two germline ends. This CDR3 is CASSIRTAYTEAFF. The CDR3 DNA is TGTGCCAGTAGTATTCGTACAGCCTACACTGAAGCTTTCTTT. The variable domain in full, with the rest retrieved from reference TRBV19 and TRBJ1-1, is DGGITQSPKYLFRKEGQNVTLSCEQNLNHDAMYWYRQDPGQGLRLIYYSQIVNDFQKGDIAEGYSVSREKKESFPLTVTSAQKNPTAFYLCASSIRTAYTEAFFGQGTRLTVV.

The rearrangement links TRBV21-1 to TRBJ2-1; the table gives TRBD1 as D, unverified against the DNA. TRBV21-1 is a listed pseudogene. The CDR3 has 12 amino acids. CDR3 DNA sequence: TGTGCCAGCAGCAAGGCTGTCAATGAGCAGTTCTTC. This sequence encodes CASSKAVNEQFF.

The chain couples TRBV18 to TRBJ2-3, with TRBD1 identical over 7 bases. The germline V gene has CDR1 KGHSH and CDR2 LQKENI. The CDR3 has 15 amino acids. Trimming took 3 bases from V and 0 from J; bases not matched to a gene: 3. The CDR3 reads CASSPGTASTDTQYF. The CDR3 coding sequence is TGTGCCAGCTCACCCGGGACAGCCAGCACAGATACGCAGTATTTT.

The rearrangement joins TRBV11-3 to TRBJ2-3; TRBD2 aligns across 7 bases. CDR3 length: 14 amino acids. Germline CDR1 is SGHNT and CDR2 is YENEEA. The V gene end was trimmed by 5 bases and the J gene end by 2 bases; junction bases not matched to a gene: 4. CDR3 loop: CASSLAEATDTQYF. DNA for the CDR3: TGTGCCAGCAGCCTAGCGGAAGCCACAGATACGCAGTATTTT.

V and J are TRBV30 and TRBJ2-3; D is unclear. The germline V and J ends were trimmed by 0 bases and 5 bases, with 3 bases remaining between them. Germline V gene data show CDR1 as GTSNPN and CDR2 as SVGIG (reference sequence). The CDR3 extends over 11 amino acids. CDR3: CAWSVQDTQYF. The DNA of the CDR3 is TGTGCCTGGAGTGTACAAGATACGCAGTATTTT.

The chain couples TRBV15 to TRBJ2-7; the match to TRBD2 covers 14 bases. The CDR3 spans 16 residues. Trimming at V came to 5 bases and at J to 2 bases, leaving 5 bases not matched to a gene. In germline, CDR1 is LNHNV, CDR2 YYDKDF (reference sequence). CDR3 sequence reads: CATSGGLAGEAYEQYF. The CDR3 DNA follows: TGTGCCACCAGCGGGGGACTAGCGGGAGAAGCCTACGAGCAGTACTTC.

This chain uses TRBV27 with TRBJ2-7, with 11 nucleotides matching TRBD2. Germline CDR1 and CDR2: MNHEY and SMNVEV (reference sequence). V shed 6 bases and J 4 bases; nucleotides not matched to a gene: 5. The CDR3 extends over 14 amino acids. CDR3 coding DNA: TGTGCCAGCAGCTATGGGACTAGCGGTTACGAGCAGTACTTC. The encoded protein is CASSYGTSGYEQYF.

This clone was counted only a few times. The chain recombines TRBV11-3 with TRBJ2-4; the D gene is possibly TRBD1 (5 bases). CDR1 is SGHNT, CDR2 YENEEA, per germline. This CDR3 is built from 16 residues. Trimming pared 5 bases from V and 0 bases from J, leaving 14 bases between. The CDR3 region is CASSPRPGQAKNIQYF. In DNA, the CDR3 is TGTGCCAGCAGCCCGCGGCCTGGACAAGCCAAAAACATTCAGTACTTC. Variable domain in full (rest from reference TRBV11-3 and TRBJ2-4): EAGVVQSPRYKIIEKKQPVAFWCNPISGHNTLYWYLQNLGQGPELLIRYENEEAVDDSQLPKDRFSAERLKGVDSTLKIQPAELGDSAVYLCASSPRPGQAKNIQYFGAGTRLSVL.

The V and J genes are TRBV10-3 and TRBJ1-6; TRBD1 matches at 7 bases. From germline, CDR1 is ENHRY and CDR2 SYGVKD. V lost 10 bases and J lost 7; bases outside the gene matches: 4. This CDR3 is 12 amino acids long. The CDR3 reads CASRQGNSPLHF. The CDR3 nucleotides are TGTGCCAGCAGACAGGGAAATTCACCCCTCCACTTT.

The J gene is TRBJ2-3, the V gene TRBV9; 7 bases align to TRBD2. CDR1 and CDR2 (germline): SGDLS, YYNGEE. The CDR3 is made up of 16 amino acids. V lost 3 bases to trimming and J lost 2 bases; unmatched junction nucleotides: 9. In DNA form, the CDR3 reads TGTGCCAGCAGCGAGACGGGAGGACTTTTCACAGATACGCAGTATTTT. Residues: CASSETGGLFTDTQYF.

The chain has TRBV30 and TRBJ2-5; D uncertain. V was cut by 3 bases and J by 7 bases, with 12 bases left in between. The germline CDR1 and CDR2 sequences are GTSNPN and SVGIG (reference sequence). The CDR3 extends over 12 amino acids. The CDR3 nucleotides are TGTGCCTGGAGGTATTCTTGGGGGACCCAGTACTTC. Amino acids: CAWRYSWGTQYF.

The V gene is TRBV5-4, the J gene TRBJ2-5; 10 bases line up with TRBD2. The last part of the DNA fits TRBJ2-7 better; the J call may be wrong. Germline CDR1 reads SGHNT; CDR2 reads YYREEE (reference sequence). This CDR3 is 15 amino acids long. The CDR3 sequence is CASSLGVAGGYEQYF. DNA for the CDR3: TGTGCCAGCAGCTTGGGAGTAGCGGGGGGCTACGAGCAGTACTTC.

This sequence joins TRBV7-2 and TRBJ2-2; TRBD1 agrees at 7 bases. The CDR3 loop spans 13 amino acids. Per the germline V gene, CDR1 is SGHTA and CDR2 is FQGNSA. V dropped 4 bases and J dropped 9; count of bases not matched to a gene: 5. The chain's CDR3 is CASSSTGLRELFF. The DNA for the CDR3 is TGTGCCAGCAGCTCGACAGGGCTCCGGGAGCTGTTTTTT.